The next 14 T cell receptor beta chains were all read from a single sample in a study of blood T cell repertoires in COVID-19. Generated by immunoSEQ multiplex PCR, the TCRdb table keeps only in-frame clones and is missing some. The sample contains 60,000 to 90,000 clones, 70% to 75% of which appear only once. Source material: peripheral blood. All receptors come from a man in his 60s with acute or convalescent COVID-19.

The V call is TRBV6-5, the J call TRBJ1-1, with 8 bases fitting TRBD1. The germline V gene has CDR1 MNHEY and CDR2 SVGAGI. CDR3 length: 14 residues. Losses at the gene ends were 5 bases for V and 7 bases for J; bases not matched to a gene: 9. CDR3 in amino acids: CASSPIQGADEAFF. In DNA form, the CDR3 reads TGTGCCAGCAGTCCGATCCAGGGGGCCGATGAAGCTTTCTTT.

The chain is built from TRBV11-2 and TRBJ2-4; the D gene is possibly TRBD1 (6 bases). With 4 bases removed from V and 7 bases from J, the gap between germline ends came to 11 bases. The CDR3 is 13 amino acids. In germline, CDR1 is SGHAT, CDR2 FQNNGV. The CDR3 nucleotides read TGTGCCAGCAGCTGGGGGCCTCGGAACATTCAGTACTTC. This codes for CASSWGPRNIQYF.

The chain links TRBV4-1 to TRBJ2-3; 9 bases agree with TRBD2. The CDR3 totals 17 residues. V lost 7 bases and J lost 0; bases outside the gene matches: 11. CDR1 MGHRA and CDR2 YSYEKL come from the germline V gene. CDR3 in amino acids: CASTPRRGGVSTDTQYF. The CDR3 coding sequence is TGCGCCAGCACTCCGCGGCGGGGGGGAGTGAGCACAGATACGCAGTATTTT.

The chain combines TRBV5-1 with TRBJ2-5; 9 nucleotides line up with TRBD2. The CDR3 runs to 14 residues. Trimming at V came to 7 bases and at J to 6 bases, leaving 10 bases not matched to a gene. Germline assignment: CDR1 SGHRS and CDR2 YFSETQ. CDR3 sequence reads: CASREVAGVKTQYF. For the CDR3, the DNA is TGCGCCAGCCGGGAAGTAGCGGGGGTGAAGACCCAGTACTTC. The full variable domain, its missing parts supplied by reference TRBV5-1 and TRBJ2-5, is KAGVTQTPRYLIKTRGQQVTLSCSPISGHRSVSWYQQTPGQGLQFLFEYFSETQRNKGNFPGRFSGRQFSNSRSEMNVSTLELGDSALYLCASREVAGVKTQYFGPGTRLLVL.

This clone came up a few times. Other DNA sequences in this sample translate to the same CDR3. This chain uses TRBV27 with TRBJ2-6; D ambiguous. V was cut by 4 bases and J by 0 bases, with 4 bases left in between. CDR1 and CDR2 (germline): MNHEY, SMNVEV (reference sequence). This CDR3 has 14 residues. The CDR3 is CASSSSSGANVLTF. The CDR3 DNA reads TGTGCCAGCAGTTCCAGCTCTGGGGCCAACGTCCTGACTTTC.

The CDR3, as DNA: TGTGCCTTATCGGACGGCAGGGAAATTGGCAATCAGCCCCAGCATTTT. Encoded protein: CALSDGREIGNQPQHF. J is TRBJ1-5 and V is TRBV30; the D gene is possibly TRBD1 (5 bases). V was shortened by 7 bases and J by 2 bases, with 21 bases between the two germline ends. Germline-derived CDR1 and CDR2 are GTSNPN and SVGIG (reference sequence). The CDR3 consists of 16 residues.

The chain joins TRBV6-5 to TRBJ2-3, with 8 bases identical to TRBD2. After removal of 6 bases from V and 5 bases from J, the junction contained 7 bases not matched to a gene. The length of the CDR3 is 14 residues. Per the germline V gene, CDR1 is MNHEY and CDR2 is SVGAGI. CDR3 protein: CASRPPGGGDTQYF. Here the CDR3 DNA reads TGTGCCAGCAGGCCTCCCGGGGGGGGAGATACGCAGTATTTT.

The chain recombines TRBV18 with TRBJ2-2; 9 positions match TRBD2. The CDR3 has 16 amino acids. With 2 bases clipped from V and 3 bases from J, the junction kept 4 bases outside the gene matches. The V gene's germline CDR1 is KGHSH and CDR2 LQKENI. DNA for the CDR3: TGTGCCAGCTCACCAACCGGGACTAGCTACACCGGGGAGCTGTTTTTT. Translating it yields CASSPTGTSYTGELFF.

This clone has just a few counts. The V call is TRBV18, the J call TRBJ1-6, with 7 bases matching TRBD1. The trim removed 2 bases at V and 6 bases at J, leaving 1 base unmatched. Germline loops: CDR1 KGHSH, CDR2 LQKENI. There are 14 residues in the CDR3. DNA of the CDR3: TGTGCCAGCTCACCAGGGGACAGTAATTCACCCCTCCACTTT. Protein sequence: CASSPGDSNSPLHF.

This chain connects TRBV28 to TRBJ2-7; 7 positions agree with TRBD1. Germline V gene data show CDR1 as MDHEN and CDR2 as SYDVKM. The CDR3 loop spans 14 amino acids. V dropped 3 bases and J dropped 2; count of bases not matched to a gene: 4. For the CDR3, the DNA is TGTGCCAGCAGTTTTCTCAGGGGGACCTACGAGCAGTACTTC. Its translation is CASSFLRGTYEQYF.

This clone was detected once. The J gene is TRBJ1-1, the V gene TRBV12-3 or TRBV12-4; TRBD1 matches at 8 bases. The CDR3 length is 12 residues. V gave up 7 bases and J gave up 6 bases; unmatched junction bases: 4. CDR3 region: CASTRTGSEAFF. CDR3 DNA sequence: TGTGCCAGCACCCGGACAGGGTCTGAAGCTTTCTTT.

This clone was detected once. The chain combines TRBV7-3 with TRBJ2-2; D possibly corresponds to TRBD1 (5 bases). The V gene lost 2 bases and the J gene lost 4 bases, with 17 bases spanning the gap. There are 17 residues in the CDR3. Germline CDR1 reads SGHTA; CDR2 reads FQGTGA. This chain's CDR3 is CASSLAGRVGFTGELFF. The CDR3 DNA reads TGTGCCAGCAGCTTAGCAGGCAGGGTTGGATTCACCGGGGAGCTGTTTTTT.

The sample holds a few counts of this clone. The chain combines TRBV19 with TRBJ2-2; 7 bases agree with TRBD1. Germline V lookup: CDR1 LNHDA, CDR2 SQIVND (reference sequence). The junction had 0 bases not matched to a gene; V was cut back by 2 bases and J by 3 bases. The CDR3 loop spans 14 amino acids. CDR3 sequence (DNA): TGTGCCAGTAGTATACAGGGGGACACCGGGGAGCTGTTTTTT. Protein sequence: CASSIQGDTGELFF.

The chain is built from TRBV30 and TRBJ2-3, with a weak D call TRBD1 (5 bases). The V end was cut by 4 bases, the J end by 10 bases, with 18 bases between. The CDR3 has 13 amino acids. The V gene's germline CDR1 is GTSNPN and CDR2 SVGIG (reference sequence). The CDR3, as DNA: TGTGCCTGGAAGGGGTCAATGTGGGATGCGCAGTATTTT. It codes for CAWKGSMWDAQYF.